One sample yielded the 9 T cell receptor beta chains listed below, sequenced in a study of T cell changes during pregnancy in multiple sclerosis. TCRdb's copy holds only in-frame clones and misses some; the assay was immunoSEQ multiplex PCR. Here the sample spans under 55,000 clones, over 80% being singletons. The input for sequencing was CD8+ T cells from peripheral blood mononuclear cells, taken after pregnancy. Every receptor here comes from a female donor with multiple sclerosis, enrolled in a pregnancy study.

The V gene is TRBV7-3, the J gene TRBJ2-5; 9 nucleotides match TRBD2. The CDR3 is 15 amino acids. Trimming at V came to 1 base and at J to 7 bases, leaving 7 bases not matched to a gene. The V gene's germline CDR1 is SGHTA and CDR2 FQGTGA. CDR3 DNA sequence: TGTGCCAGCAGCTTAAAGGCTAGCGGGGCCTCGACCCAGTACTTC. Protein sequence: CASSLKASGASTQYF.

The rearrangement links TRBV14 to TRBJ2-3; weak D call: TRBD2 (5 bases). CDR3 length: 11 residues. V dropped 6 bases and J dropped 8 bases, with 9 bases sitting between them. Germline-derived CDR1 and CDR2 are SGHDN and FVKESK. Here the CDR3 DNA reads TGTGCCAGCAGTTTCGAGGGTACGCAGTATTTT. Its translation is CASSFEGTQYF. The whole variable domain, remainder taken from reference TRBV14 and TRBJ2-3, is EAGVTQFPSHSVIEKGQTVTLRCDPISGHDNLYWYRRVMGKEIKFLLHFVKESKQDESGMPNNRFLAERTGGTYSTLKVQPAELEDSGVYFCASSFEGTQYFGPGTRLTVL.

This rearrangement joins TRBV14 to TRBJ2-7; a weak D match, TRBD2 (7 bases). The CDR3 covers 15 residues. CDR1 is SGHDN, CDR2 FVKESK, per germline. V was trimmed by 0 bases and J by 3 bases, leaving 12 bases between them. The CDR3 loop reads CASSQEDSGVYEQYF. CDR3 bases: TGTGCCAGCAGCCAAGAGGACAGCGGGGTCTACGAGCAGTACTTC.

This clone was found a few times. The chain joins TRBV30 to TRBJ1-5, with no clear D. This CDR3 has 17 residues. Trimming left V 2 bases short and J 0 bases short, with 17 bases between. Per germline, CDR1 GTSNPN and CDR2 SVGIG (reference sequence). CDR3 in DNA: TGTGCCTGGAGTTTCGGGATTTCGGGTTATAGCAATCAGCCCCAGCATTTT. This sequence encodes CAWSFGISGYSNQPQHF.

The J gene is TRBJ2-7, the V gene TRBV7-6, with 7 bases aligning to TRBD2. The germline CDR1 and CDR2 sequences are SGHVS and FNYEAQ. This CDR3 contains 15 residues. Unmatched junction bases numbered 4, after V lost 1 base and J lost 1 base. The CDR3 bases are TGTGCCAGCAGCTTAGGGCGGGGGATGTCCTACGAGCAGTACTTC. The encoded protein is CASSLGRGMSYEQYF.

The chain combines TRBV7-9 with TRBJ1-6; 7 positions agree with TRBD1. J was trimmed by 10 bases and V by 5 bases; bases with no gene match: 8. The CDR3 totals 14 residues. In germline, CDR1 is SEHNR, CDR2 FQNEAQ (reference sequence). The CDR3 DNA is TGTGCCAGCAGCCCCCGGACAGGAGGGTCACCCCTCCACTTT. Translating it yields CASSPRTGGSPLHF. Full variable domain (missing parts from reference TRBV7-9 and TRBJ1-6): DTGVSQNPRHKITKRGQNVTFRCDPISEHNRLYWYRQTLGQGPEFLTYFQNEAQLEKSRLLSDRFSAERPKGSFSTLEIQRTEQGDSAMYLCASSPRTGGSPLHFGNGTRLTVT.

The genes are TRBV13 and TRBJ2-1, with 11 bases aligning to TRBD2. Germline V gives CDR1 PRHDT, CDR2 FYEKMQ (reference sequence). This CDR3 is built from 14 residues. J was trimmed by 9 bases and V by 2 bases; bases with no gene match: 3. CDR3 protein: CASSLRLAGGEQFF. The CDR3, as DNA: TGTGCCAGCAGCTTAAGGCTAGCGGGGGGTGAGCAGTTCTTC.

The chain links TRBV18 to TRBJ2-2; TRBD1 might be the D (5 bases). Germline assignment: CDR1 KGHSH and CDR2 LQKENI. V lost 3 bases and J lost 4, with 15 bases in between. The CDR3 is made up of 16 amino acids. The CDR3 is CASSPQGGSVTGELFF. The CDR3 DNA reads TGTGCCAGCTCACCTCAGGGTGGTTCGGTCACCGGGGAGCTGTTTTTT. The full variable domain, its missing parts supplied by reference TRBV18 and TRBJ2-2, is NAGVMQNPRHLVRRRGQEARLRCSPMKGHSHVYWYRQLPEEGLKFMVYLQKENIIDESGMPKERFSAEFPKEGPSILRIQQVVRGDSAAYFCASSPQGGSVTGELFFGEGSRLTVL.

V usage is TRBV13 and J usage is TRBJ2-1, with TRBD2 matching over 13 bases. The germline gives CDR1 PRHDT, CDR2 FYEKMQ (reference sequence). This CDR3 spans 17 amino acids. With 5 bases clipped from V and 1 base from J, the junction kept 5 bases outside the gene matches. In DNA, the CDR3 is TGTGCCAGCAGCCTCGGGACTAGCGGGGTATCCTACAATGAGCAGTTCTTC. Translation gives CASSLGTSGVSYNEQFF.